This T cell receptor (beta chain) was sequenced in a study of early stage breast cancer tumors. The study, taken as a whole, reports: Blood repertoires resembled normal breast more than tumor. Most shared enriched TCRB sequences were commonly generated ones. Tumors had roughly 2.4-fold higher T cell density and higher clonality than adjacent normal breast tissue.

Using immunoSEQ multiplex PCR, the repertoire was profiled, and TCRdb retains in-frame clones only, with some absent. The profile shows some 5,800 clones, around 70% of them singletons. Trimming removed 2 bases from V and 2 bases from J; junction bases left unmatched: 4. The CDR3 covers 15 residues. Germline V lookup: CDR1 LNHNV, CDR2 YYDKDF (reference sequence). Points on this clone: Its target is unknown.

The V gene is TRBV15, the J gene TRBJ2-5, with 8 nucleotides matching TRBD2. Sequencing was done on a sample of normal breast tissue next to the tumor. This sequence originates from a person aged 40 to 49 with breast cancer. CDR3 loop: CATSRPSSGQETQYF. Here the CDR3 DNA reads TGTGCCACCAGCAGACCTTCTAGCGGGCAAGAGACCCAGTACTTC. Full variable domain (rest looked up from reference TRBV15 and TRBJ2-5): DAMVIQNPRYQVTQFGKPVTLSCSQTLNHNVMYWYQQKSSQAPKLLFHYYDKDFNNEADTPDNFQSRRPNTSFCFLDIRSPGLGDTAMYLCATSRPSSGQETQYFGPGTRLLVL.